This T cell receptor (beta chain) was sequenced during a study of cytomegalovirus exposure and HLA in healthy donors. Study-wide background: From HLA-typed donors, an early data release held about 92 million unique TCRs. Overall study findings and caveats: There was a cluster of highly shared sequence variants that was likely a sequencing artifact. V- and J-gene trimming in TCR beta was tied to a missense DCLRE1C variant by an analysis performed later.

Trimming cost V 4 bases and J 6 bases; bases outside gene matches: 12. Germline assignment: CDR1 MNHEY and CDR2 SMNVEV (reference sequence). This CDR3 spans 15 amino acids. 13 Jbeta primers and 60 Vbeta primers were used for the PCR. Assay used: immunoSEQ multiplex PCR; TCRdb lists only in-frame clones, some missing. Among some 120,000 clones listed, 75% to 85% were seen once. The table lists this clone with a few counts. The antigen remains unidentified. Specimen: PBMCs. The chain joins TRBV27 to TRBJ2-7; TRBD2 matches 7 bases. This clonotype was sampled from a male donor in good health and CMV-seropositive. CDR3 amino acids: CASSYLGGPSGEQYF. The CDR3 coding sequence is TGTGCCAGCAGTTACCTGGGAGGGCCCTCGGGCGAGCAGTACTTC.